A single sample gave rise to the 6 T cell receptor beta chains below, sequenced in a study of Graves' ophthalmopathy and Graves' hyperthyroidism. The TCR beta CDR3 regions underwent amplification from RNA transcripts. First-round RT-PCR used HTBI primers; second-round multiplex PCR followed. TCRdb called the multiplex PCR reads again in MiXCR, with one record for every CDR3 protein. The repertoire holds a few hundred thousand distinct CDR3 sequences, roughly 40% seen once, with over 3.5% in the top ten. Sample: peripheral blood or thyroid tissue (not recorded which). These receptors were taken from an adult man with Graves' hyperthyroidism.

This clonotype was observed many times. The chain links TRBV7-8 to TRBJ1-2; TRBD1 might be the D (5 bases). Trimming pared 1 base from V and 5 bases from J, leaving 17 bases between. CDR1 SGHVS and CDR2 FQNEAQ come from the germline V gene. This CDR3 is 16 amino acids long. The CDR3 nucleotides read TGTGCCAGCAGCTTAGGTGCAGGGATCGAGGAATATGGCTACACCTTC. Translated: CASSLGAGIEEYGYTF.

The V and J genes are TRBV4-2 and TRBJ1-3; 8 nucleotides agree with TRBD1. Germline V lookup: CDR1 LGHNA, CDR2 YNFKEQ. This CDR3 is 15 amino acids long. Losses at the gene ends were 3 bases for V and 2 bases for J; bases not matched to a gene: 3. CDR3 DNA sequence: TGTGCCAGCAGCCACACAGGGGGAACTGGAAACACCATATATTTT. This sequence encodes CASSHTGGTGNTIYF.

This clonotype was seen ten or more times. CDR3 protein: CASSSGLAGIGETQYF. The DNA for the CDR3 is TGTGCCAGCAGTTCAGGACTAGCGGGAATAGGGGAGACCCAGTACTTC. The rearrangement uses TRBV12-3 or TRBV12-4 and TRBJ2-5, with 12 bases fitting TRBD2. Trimming at V came to 4 bases and at J to 5 bases, leaving 8 bases not matched to a gene. This CDR3 spans 16 amino acids.

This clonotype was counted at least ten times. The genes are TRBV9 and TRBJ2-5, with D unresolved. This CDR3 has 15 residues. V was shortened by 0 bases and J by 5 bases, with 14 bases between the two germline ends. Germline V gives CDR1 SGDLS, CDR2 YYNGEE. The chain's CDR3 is CASSVVGMVAETQYF. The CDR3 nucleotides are TGTGCCAGCAGCGTAGTTGGTATGGTCGCGGAGACCCAGTACTTC. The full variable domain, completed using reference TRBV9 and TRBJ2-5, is DSGVTQTPKHLITATGQRVTLRCSPRSGDLSVYWYQQSLDQGLQFLIQYYNGEERAKGNILERFSAQQFPDLHSELNLSSLELGDSALYFCASSVVGMVAETQYFGPGTRLLVL.

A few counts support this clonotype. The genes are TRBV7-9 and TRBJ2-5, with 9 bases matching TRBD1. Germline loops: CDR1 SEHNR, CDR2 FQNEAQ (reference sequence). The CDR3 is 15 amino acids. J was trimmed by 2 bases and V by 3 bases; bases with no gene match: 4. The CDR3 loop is CASSFRDRAQETQYF. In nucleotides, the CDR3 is TGTGCCAGCAGCTTCCGGGACAGGGCTCAAGAGACCCAGTACTTC.

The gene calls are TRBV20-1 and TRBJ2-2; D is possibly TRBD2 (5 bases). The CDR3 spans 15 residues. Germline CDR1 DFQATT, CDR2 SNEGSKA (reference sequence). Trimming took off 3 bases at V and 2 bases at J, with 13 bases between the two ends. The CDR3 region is CSASYSGFNTGELFF. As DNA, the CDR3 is TGCAGTGCTAGTTATTCGGGGTTCAACACCGGGGAGCTGTTTTTT.